A single sample gave rise to the 3 T cell receptor beta chains below, sequenced in a study of human T cells and chemical hapten exposure. TCRdb ran MiXCR on the RACE reads and lists one entry per CDR3 protein. The table shows fewer than 50,000 distinct CDR3 sequences, with about 3.7% occurring only once. Time point specified: healthy volunteer bleed at 6 weeks. Unfractionated whole blood served as the source for total RNA extraction. Sequencing used whole blood. The receptors stem from a human donor in good health. Some clones in this sample may be carry-over from other donors' samples.

In its sample, this clonotype was seen many times. The chain combines TRBV12-3 or TRBV12-4 with TRBJ2-7; 7 bases line up with TRBD1. The length of the CDR3 is 16 residues. V gave up 5 bases and J gave up 5 bases; unmatched junction bases: 15. CDR3 DNA sequence: TGTGCCAGCAGTCATCAACCCCGACAGGGTACCGACGAGCAGTACTTC. Its protein product is CASSHQPRQGTDEQYF.

This clonotype was observed many times. The gene calls are TRBV20-1 and TRBJ2-1; 16 nucleotides agree with TRBD2. This CDR3 has 14 amino acids. Trimming removed 0 bases from V and 12 bases from J; junction bases left unmatched: 2. Germline loops: CDR1 DFQATT, CDR2 SNEGSKA (reference sequence). Here the CDR3 reads CSARDGTSGRGQFF. The CDR3 bases are TGCAGTGCTAGAGACGGGACTAGCGGGAGGGGGCAGTTCTTC.

V is TRBV3-1 and J is TRBJ1-3, with D uncertain. Germline-derived CDR1 and CDR2 are LGHDT and YNNKEL (reference sequence). The CDR3 sequence is 16 residues long. With 3 bases removed from V and 0 bases from J, the gap between germline ends came to 12 bases. DNA of the CDR3: TGTGCCAGCAGCCACCCGACGGCGGACTCTGGAAACACCATATATTTT. Its translation: CASSHPTADSGNTIYF.